A selection of T cell receptor beta chains follows, all from one sample in a study of cytomegalovirus exposure and HLA in healthy donors. Profiled with immunoSEQ multiplex PCR; TCRdb holds only in-frame clones, not every one. The data hold approximately 90,000 clones, with about 75% observed a single time. The sequenced sample was PBMCs. All receptors come from a man aged 35-49 years in good health and CMV-seronegative. Both conserved end residues are part of each CDR3. D genes are given only for firm matches. Rows may omit the clone size; those that give it use once, few, many or a size class.

abundance	j_gene	d_gene	v_gene	CDR3nt	CDR3aa
few	TRBJ1-4	NA	TRBV5-5	TGTGCCAGCAGCTTGGATCTCGGGGTCCCTAATGAAAAACTGTTTTTT	CASSLDLGVPNEKLFF
NA	TRBJ2-7	TRBD2	TRBV15	TGTGCCACCAGCAAGGGACTAGCAGAATACGAGCAGTACTTC	CATSKGLAEYEQYF
once	TRBJ2-5	TRBD1	TRBV25-1	TGTGCCAGCAGTGACCGGGACAGCATCTACCTACAAGAGACCCAGTACTTC	CASSDRDSIYLQETQYF
NA	TRBJ1-5	TRBD1	TRBV18	TGTGCCAGCTCACCGACAGGGGGCAATCAGCCCCAGCATTTT	CASSPTGGNQPQHF
NA	TRBJ2-7	TRBD2	TRBV5-4	TGTGCCAGCAGCCCCAGGGGCGGGGGGCCCTACGAGCAGTACTTC	CASSPRGGGPYEQYF
NA	TRBJ2-2	TRBD1	TRBV2	TGTGCCAGCAGAGGGGAATGGACAGGAAGTTCCATGGGGGAGCTGTTTTTT	CASRGEWTGSSMGELFF
few	TRBJ1-4	NA	TRBV7-6	TGTGCCAGCAGCCAGTTATCGGGGTTTAATGAAAAACTGTTTTTT	CASSQLSGFNEKLFF
NA	TRBJ2-2	NA	TRBV6-5	TGTGCCAGCAGTTACGGTACACTAGTTACCGGGGAGCTGTTTTTT	CASSYGTLVTGELFF
few	TRBJ2-1	TRBD2	TRBV7-3	TGTGCCAGCAGCCTGTCGGGGGGGGACTTGGCTCAAGAGCAGTTCTTC	CASSLSGGDLAQEQFF
NA	TRBJ1-5	NA	TRBV28	TGTGCCAGCAGTTCTAGGGGTTTCGATCAGCCCCAGCATTTT	CASSSRGFDQPQHF
NA	TRBJ1-1	NA	TRBV9	TGTGCCAGCAGCCATGGGGGGAAGGGCACTGAAGCTTTCTTT	CASSHGGKGTEAFF
NA	TRBJ1-1	NA	TRBV19	TGTGCCAGTAGTTACTCGCTCGTGGGGGCCAATGAAGCTTTCTTT	CASSYSLVGANEAFF
NA	TRBJ2-7	NA	TRBV10-3	TGTGCCATCAGTAACCCGCTTTCGAACCCAGACGAGCAGTACTTC	CAISNPLSNPDEQYF
NA	TRBJ1-5	NA	TRBV30	TGTGCCTGGAGTGCTGCAGGGTCGGGTCAGCCCCAGCATTTT	CAWSAAGSGQPQHF
NA	TRBJ2-7	TRBD2	TRBV30	TGTGCCTGGAGACTAGCGGGAGGGCCGGGGGAGCAGTACTTC	CAWRLAGGPGEQYF
NA	TRBJ1-1	TRBD1	TRBV12-5	TGTGCTAGTGGTTTGGGACTCCCCGGGACAGGGGGAGGGAGCACTGAAGCTTTCTTT	CASGLGLPGTGGGSTEAFF
NA	TRBJ1-1	TRBD1	TRBV6-5	TGTGCCAGCAGTGACTTACAGGGGCGGACTGAAGCTTTCTTT	CASSDLQGRTEAFF
once	TRBJ2-2	NA	TRBV19	TGTGCCAGTAGTTACGGGATTAACACCGGGGAGCTGTTTTTT	CASSYGINTGELFF
NA	TRBJ2-1	NA	TRBV28	TGTGCCAGCAGCACAGACAATGAGCAGTTCTTC	CASSTDNEQFF
NA	TRBJ2-4	TRBD1	TRBV28	TGTGCCAGCAGTCCTCCGGGACAGCTCAAAAACATTCAGTACTTC	CASSPPGQLKNIQYF
NA	TRBJ1-2	TRBD1	TRBV13	TGTGCCAGCAGCATATGGACAGGGGGCTATGGCTACACCTTC	CASSIWTGGYGYTF
NA	TRBJ1-2	TRBD1	TRBV5-1	TGCGCCAGCAGCTTGGTGGCAGGGGGAACCTACTATGGCTACACCTTC	CASSLVAGGTYYGYTF
NA	TRBJ1-2	NA	TRBV6-5	TGTGCCAGCAGGTCGACTCAGCCTAATTATGGCTACACCTTC	CASRSTQPNYGYTF
NA	TRBJ2-7	NA	TRBV15	TGTGCCACCAGCAGATTCAGGGACTACGAGCAGTACTTC	CATSRFRDYEQYF